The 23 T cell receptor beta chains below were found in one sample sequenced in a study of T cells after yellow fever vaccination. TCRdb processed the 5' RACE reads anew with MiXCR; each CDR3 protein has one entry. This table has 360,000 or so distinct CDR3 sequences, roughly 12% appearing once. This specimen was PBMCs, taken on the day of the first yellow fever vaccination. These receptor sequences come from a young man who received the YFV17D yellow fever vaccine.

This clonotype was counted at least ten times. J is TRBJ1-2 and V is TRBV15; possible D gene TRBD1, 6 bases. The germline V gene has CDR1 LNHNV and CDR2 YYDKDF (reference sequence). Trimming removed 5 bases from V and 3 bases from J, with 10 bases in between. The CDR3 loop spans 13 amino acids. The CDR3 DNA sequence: TGTGCCACCAGCCCCCGACAGGACTATGGCTACACCTTC. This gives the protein CATSPRQDYGYTF.

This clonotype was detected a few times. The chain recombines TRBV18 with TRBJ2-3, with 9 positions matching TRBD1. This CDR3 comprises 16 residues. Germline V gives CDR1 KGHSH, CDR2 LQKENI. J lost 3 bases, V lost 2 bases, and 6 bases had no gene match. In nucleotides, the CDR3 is TGTGCCAGCTCACCATCGGGACAGGGTCTGACAGATACGCAGTATTTT. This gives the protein CASSPSGQGLTDTQYF.

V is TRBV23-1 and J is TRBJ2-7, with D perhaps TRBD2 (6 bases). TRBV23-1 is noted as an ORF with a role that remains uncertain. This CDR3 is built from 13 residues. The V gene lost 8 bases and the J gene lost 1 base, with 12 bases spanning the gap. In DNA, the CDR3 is TGCGCCAGCCCCCGGGGGTCGTCCTACGAGCAGTACTTC. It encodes CASPRGSSYEQYF.

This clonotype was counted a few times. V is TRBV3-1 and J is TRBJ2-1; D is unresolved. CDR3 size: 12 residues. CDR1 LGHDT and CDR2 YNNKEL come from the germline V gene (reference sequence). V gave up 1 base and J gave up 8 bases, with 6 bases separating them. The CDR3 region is CASSQGFHEQFF. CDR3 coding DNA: TGTGCCAGCAGCCAAGGGTTCCATGAGCAGTTCTTC.

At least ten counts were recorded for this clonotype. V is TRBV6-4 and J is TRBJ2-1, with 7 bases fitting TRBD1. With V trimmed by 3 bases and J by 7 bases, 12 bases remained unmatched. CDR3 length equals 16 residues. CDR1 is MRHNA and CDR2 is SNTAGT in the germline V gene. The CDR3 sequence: CASSDFETGSVNEQFF. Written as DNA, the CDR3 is TGTGCCAGCAGTGATTTCGAGACAGGGTCCGTGAATGAGCAGTTCTTC.

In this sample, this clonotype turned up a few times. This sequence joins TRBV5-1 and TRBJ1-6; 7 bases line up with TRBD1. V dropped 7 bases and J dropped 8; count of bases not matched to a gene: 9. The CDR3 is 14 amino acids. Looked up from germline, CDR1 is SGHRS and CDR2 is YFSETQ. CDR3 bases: TGCGCCAGCGCCCTGGACAGGCCGGATTCACCCCTCCACTTT. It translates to CASALDRPDSPLHF.

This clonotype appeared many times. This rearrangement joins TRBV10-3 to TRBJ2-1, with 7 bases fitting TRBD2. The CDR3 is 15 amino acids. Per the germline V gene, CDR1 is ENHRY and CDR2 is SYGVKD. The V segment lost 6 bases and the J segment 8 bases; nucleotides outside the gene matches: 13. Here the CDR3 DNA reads TGTGCCATCAGCCCGGGGGGAGCGGGTGGGGATGAGCAGTTCTTC. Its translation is CAISPGGAGGDEQFF.

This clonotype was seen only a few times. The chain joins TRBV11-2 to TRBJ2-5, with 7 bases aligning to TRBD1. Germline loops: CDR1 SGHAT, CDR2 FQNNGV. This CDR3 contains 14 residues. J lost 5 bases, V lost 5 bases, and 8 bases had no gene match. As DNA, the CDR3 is TGTGCCAGCAGCCCAATAACAGGGGTGGAGACCCAGTACTTC. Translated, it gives CASSPITGVETQYF.

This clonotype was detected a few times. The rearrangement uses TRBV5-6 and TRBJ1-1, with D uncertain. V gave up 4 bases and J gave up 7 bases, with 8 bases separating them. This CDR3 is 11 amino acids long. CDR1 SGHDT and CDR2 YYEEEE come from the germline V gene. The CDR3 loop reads CASSGRLEAFF. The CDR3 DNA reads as TGTGCCAGCAGCGGAAGACTTGAAGCTTTCTTT.

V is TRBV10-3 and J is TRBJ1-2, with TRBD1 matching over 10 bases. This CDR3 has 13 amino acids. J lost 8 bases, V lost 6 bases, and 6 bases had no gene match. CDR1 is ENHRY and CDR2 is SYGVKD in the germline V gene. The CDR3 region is CAIRKGTGDGYTF. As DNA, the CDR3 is TGTGCCATCAGAAAAGGGACAGGGGACGGCTACACCTTC.

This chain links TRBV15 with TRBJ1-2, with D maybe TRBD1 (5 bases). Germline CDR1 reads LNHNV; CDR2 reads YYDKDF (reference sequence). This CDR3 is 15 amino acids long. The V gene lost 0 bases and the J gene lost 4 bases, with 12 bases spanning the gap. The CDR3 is CATSRERIGTYGYTF. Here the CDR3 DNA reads TGTGCCACCAGCAGAGAACGTATCGGGACCTATGGCTACACCTTC.

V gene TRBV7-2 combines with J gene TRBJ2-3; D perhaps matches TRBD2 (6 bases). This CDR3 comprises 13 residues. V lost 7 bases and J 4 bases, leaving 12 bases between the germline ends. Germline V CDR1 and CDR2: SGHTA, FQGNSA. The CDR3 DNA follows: TGTGCCAGCACCCCCGGGGGTTCAGATACGCAGTATTTT. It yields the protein CASTPGGSDTQYF.

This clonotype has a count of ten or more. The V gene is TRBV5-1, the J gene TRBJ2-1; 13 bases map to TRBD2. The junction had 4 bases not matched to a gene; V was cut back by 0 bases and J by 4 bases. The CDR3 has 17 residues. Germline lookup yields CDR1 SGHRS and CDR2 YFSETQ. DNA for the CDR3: TGCGCCAGCAGCTTGGGGGAGACTAGCGGGGGGTACAATGAGCAGTTCTTC. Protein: CASSLGETSGGYNEQFF.

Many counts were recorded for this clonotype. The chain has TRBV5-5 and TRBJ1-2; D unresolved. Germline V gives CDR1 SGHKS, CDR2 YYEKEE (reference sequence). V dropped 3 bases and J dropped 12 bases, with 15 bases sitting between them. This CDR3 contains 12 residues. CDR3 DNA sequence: TGTGCCAGCAGCTCGGGAGTCCCTAAGGACACCTTC. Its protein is CASSSGVPKDTF.

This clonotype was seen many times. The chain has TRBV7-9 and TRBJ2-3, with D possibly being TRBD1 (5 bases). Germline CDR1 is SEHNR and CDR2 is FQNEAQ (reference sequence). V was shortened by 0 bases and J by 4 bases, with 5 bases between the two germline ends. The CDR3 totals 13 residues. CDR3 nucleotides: TGTGCCAGCAGCTTAGCAGGGGCAGATACGCAGTATTTT. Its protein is CASSLAGADTQYF.

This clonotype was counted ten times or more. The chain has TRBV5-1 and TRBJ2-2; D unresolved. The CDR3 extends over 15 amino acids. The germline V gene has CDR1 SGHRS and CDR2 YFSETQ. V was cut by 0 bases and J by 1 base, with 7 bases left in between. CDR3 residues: CASSLVLQNTGELFF. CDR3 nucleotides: TGCGCCAGCAGCTTGGTACTTCAGAACACCGGGGAGCTGTTTTTT.

The CDR3 nucleotides are TGTGCCACAGGGACGGTGAACACTGAAGCTTTCTTT. Its translation is CATGTVNTEAFF. J is TRBJ1-1 and V is TRBV6-6; perhaps TRBD1 as D (5 bases). Per the germline V gene, CDR1 is MNHNY and CDR2 is SVGAGI (reference sequence). The CDR3 runs 12 residues. Trimming pared 10 bases from V and 0 bases from J, leaving 9 bases between.

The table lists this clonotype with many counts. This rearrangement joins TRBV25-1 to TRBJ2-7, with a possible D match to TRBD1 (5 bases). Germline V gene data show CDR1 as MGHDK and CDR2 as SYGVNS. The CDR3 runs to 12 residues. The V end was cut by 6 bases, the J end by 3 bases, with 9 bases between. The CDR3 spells CASSDSLYEQYF. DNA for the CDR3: TGTGCCAGCAGCGACAGCCTCTACGAGCAGTACTTC.

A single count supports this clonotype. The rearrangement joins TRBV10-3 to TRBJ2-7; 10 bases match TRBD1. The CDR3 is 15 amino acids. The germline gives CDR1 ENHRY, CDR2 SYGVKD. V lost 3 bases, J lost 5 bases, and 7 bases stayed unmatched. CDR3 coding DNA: TGTGCCATCAGTGACCCGGGACAGGGGAGAAACGAGCAGTACTTC. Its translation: CAISDPGQGRNEQYF.

The CDR3: CASTSPISYNEQFF. Here the CDR3 DNA reads TGTGCCAGCACCTCCCCCATCTCCTACAATGAGCAGTTCTTC. This chain connects TRBV2 to TRBJ2-1; D ambiguous. The CDR3 has 14 residues. The V end was cut by 7 bases, the J end by 0 bases, with 10 bases between. Germline V gene data show CDR1 as SNHLY and CDR2 as FYNNEI.

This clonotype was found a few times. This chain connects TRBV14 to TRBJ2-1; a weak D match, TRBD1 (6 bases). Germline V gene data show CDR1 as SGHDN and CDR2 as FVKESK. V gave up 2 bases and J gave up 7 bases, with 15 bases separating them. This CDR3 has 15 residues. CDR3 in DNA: TGTGCCAGCAGCCAAACCAGGGGAAATCGTAATGAGCAGTTCTTC. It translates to CASSQTRGNRNEQFF.

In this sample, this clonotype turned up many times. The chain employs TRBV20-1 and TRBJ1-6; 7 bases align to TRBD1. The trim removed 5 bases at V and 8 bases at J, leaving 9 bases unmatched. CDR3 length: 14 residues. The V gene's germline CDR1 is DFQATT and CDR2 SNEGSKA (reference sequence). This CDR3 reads CSARGDSFYSPLHF. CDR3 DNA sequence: TGCAGTGCTCGCGGGGACAGCTTCTATTCACCCCTCCACTTT.

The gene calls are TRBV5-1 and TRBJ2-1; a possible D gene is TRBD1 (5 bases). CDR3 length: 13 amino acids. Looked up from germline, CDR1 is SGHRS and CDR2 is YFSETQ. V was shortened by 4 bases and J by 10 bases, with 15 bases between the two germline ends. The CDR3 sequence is CASSVGLSGEQFF. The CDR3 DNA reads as TGCGCCAGCAGCGTCGGGCTTTCAGGGGAGCAGTTCTTC.